These 9 T cell receptor beta chains were all obtained from the same sample, sequenced in a study of a mutant IDH1 vaccine in newly diagnosed glioma (dated by TCRdb to the early 2020s). Per the publication, the time point label means: baseline, week 1 (first vaccination visit). The treatment or condition label for this specimen denotes: pre-vaccination baseline after standard-of-care therapy. Libraries were constructed by the immunoSEQ multiplex PCR assay. The table comes from immuneACCESS by way of TCRdb, which keeps in-frame sequences with V and J called. Part of the clones is missing from these tables; in studies checked, under half for an unresolved V gene and the rest for unknown reasons. Within this sample are tens of thousands of clones, with about 83% of them counted one time only. The top ten constitute 1.5% to 2% of the sample. The specimen comprised PBMCs, sampled from a glioma patient treated with radiotherapy, temozolomide or both. These receptors were obtained from a woman between 40 and 55 years old with glioma.

This chain uses TRBV5-4 with TRBJ2-5; D ambiguous. The CDR3 has 15 amino acids. CDR1 SGHNT and CDR2 YYREEE come from the germline V gene (reference sequence). Trimming removed 0 bases at V and 2 bases at J, with 11 bases between. DNA for the CDR3: TGTGCCAGCAGCTTGGGACTGGGGATTCAAGAGACCCAGTACTTC. This gives the protein CASSLGLGIQETQYF.

This clone was detected a few times. The chain uses TRBV5-1 and TRBJ2-2; D is undetermined. V was clipped by 0 bases and J by 0 bases, with 6 bases between them. The CDR3 covers 15 residues. Germline lookup yields CDR1 SGHRS and CDR2 YFSETQ. This CDR3 reads CASSLDRPNTGELFF. CDR3 DNA sequence: TGCGCCAGCAGCTTGGACAGACCGAACACCGGGGAGCTGTTTTTT.

CDR3 loop: CASSSQGIGGETQYF. In DNA form, the CDR3 reads TGCGCCAGCAGCTCGCAGGGGATTGGGGGAGAGACCCAGTACTTC. The chain combines TRBV5-1 with TRBJ2-5; a weak D match, TRBD1 (6 bases). This CDR3 has 15 amino acids. V lost 3 bases and J lost 4, with 16 bases in between. Per germline, CDR1 SGHRS and CDR2 YFSETQ.

The V call is TRBV2, the J call TRBJ1-4; D ambiguous. The CDR3 loop spans 15 amino acids. Trimming removed 4 bases at V and 5 bases at J, with 14 bases between. Germline V CDR1 and CDR2: SNHLY, FYNNEI. The CDR3 DNA reads TGTGCCAGCAGTGTCTACCTGCCGGTGAATGAAAAACTGTTTTTT. Protein sequence: CASSVYLPVNEKLFF.

The gene calls are TRBV9 and TRBJ1-1; possibly TRBD1 for D (5 bases). Germline V gives CDR1 SGDLS, CDR2 YYNGEE. Trimming took 4 bases from V and 5 from J, leaving 18 bases between them. This CDR3 contains 15 residues. The CDR3 reads CASSPLPQGGTEAFF. The CDR3 bases are TGTGCCAGCAGCCCCCTGCCCCAGGGAGGAACTGAAGCTTTCTTT. Combining the CDR3 with reference TRBV9 and TRBJ1-1 gives the whole variable domain DSGVTQTPKHLITATGQRVTLRCSPRSGDLSVYWYQQSLDQGLQFLIQYYNGEERAKGNILERFSAQQFPDLHSELNLSSLELGDSALYFCASSPLPQGGTEAFFGQGTRLTVV.

This clone was counted only a few times. J is TRBJ1-5 and V is TRBV7-2; weak D call: TRBD1 (5 bases). CDR3 length: 17 amino acids. Germline CDR1 SGHTA, CDR2 FQGNSA. Between the trimmed V and J ends, which lost 6 bases and 1 base, there was a span of 19 bases. CDR3 residues: CASSHMPFQGSNQPQHF. DNA for the CDR3: TGTGCCAGCAGTCATATGCCATTCCAGGGAAGCAATCAGCCCCAGCATTTT.

This clone was found a few times. The V and J genes are TRBV5-1 and TRBJ1-1; D is uncertain. The CDR3 has 13 amino acids. Germline CDR1 reads SGHRS; CDR2 reads YFSETQ. V lost 3 bases and J lost 2, with 8 bases in between. This CDR3 is CASSSGPNTEAFF. The CDR3 coding sequence is TGCGCCAGCAGCTCCGGACCCAACACTGAAGCTTTCTTT.

The rearrangement links TRBV7-9 to TRBJ1-2; D remains unclear. Germline V gene lookup returns CDR1 SEHNR and CDR2 FQNEAQ (reference sequence). This CDR3 is 13 amino acids long. V dropped 2 bases and J dropped 8 bases, with 12 bases sitting between them. The CDR3 region has the DNA TGTGCCAGCAGCTTAAGCCCCGAGGGAGGCTACACCTTC. As protein: CASSLSPEGGYTF.

J is TRBJ2-2 and V is TRBV29-1; the D gene could be TRBD1 or TRBD2 (6 bases each). CDR1 SQVTM and CDR2 ANQGSEA come from the germline V gene. The CDR3 runs to 15 residues. V lost 4 bases, J lost 1 base, and 13 bases lay in between. The chain's CDR3 is CSVGGAIGNTGELFF. The CDR3 bases are TGCAGCGTTGGGGGGGCGATCGGGAACACCGGGGAGCTGTTTTTT.